Listed here is a single T cell receptor beta chain. Its antigen is still unknown. V lost 6 bases, J lost 4 bases, and 15 bases stayed unmatched. Germline-derived CDR1 and CDR2 are SNHLY and FYNNEI. The CDR3 loop spans 17 amino acids. Method: immunoSEQ multiplex PCR; TCRdb's copy keeps in-frame clones and lacks some. This sample carries 100,000 to 150,000 clones, 80% to 90% of them seen once, and the ten largest clones take around 7.1%. The sample belongs to a study of T cell responses to AZD1222 COVID-19 vaccine. Study-wide findings and caveats: Donors, mostly white British, included more females; clonal diversity was possibly underestimated. Spike-specific TCR breadth and depth rose after two AZD1222 doses.

Both about-4-week and about-12-week second-dose recipients were combined. V usage is TRBV2 and J usage is TRBJ1-2; the match to TRBD1 covers 9 bases. The source of this sequence is an adult who received the AZD1222 COVID-19 vaccine. The sample in question was peripheral blood, obtained 28 days after the second AZD1222 dose. The CDR3 DNA reads TGTGCCAGCAGACTAACAGGGGGCCGGGTGGGTTCCTATGGCTACACCTTC. Protein sequence: CASRLTGGRVGSYGYTF.